Listed below are T cell receptor beta chains from one sample, sequenced in a study of T cells in Graves' hyperthyroidism and ophthalmopathy. TCRdb reprocessed the multiplex PCR reads via MiXCR and lists one record per CDR3 protein. The table records 480,000 or so distinct CDR3 sequences, approximately 49% of them present only once. Sample: peripheral blood or thyroid tissue (not recorded which). These receptors came from an adult woman with Graves' disease, either hyperthyroidism or ophthalmopathy (not recorded which). Both conserved end residues are part of each CDR3. The order of the fields is clone size, V gene, J gene, D gene, CDR3 protein, CDR3 DNA. The D gene is left open where the match is weak. Where a row states a size, it is once, few, many or the class of an expanded clone; other rows omit it.

clone_size: -; v_call: TRBV5-1; j_call: TRBJ1-2; d_call: -; cdr3_aa: CASSLSGDRDGYTF; cdr3_nt: TGCGCCAGCAGCTTGAGTGGGGACCGAGATGGCTACACCTTC
clone_size: -; v_call: TRBV10-2; j_call: TRBJ2-7; d_call: -; cdr3_aa: CASSELPSSYEQYF; cdr3_nt: TGCGCCAGCAGTGAGCTTCCTAGCTCCTACGAGCAGTACTTC
clone_size: few; v_call: TRBV2; j_call: TRBJ2-5; d_call: -; cdr3_aa: CASSGWPSPVAQYF; cdr3_nt: TGTGCCAGCAGTGGTTGGCCATCCCCGGTGGCCCAGTACTTC
clone_size: few; v_call: TRBV12-3/TRBV12-4; j_call: TRBJ2-7; d_call: TRBD2; cdr3_aa: CASSRSLAGQSTYEQYF; cdr3_nt: TGTGCCAGCAGCCGGTCCCTAGCGGGACAGTCTACTTACGAGCAGTACTTC
clone_size: -; v_call: TRBV5-1; j_call: TRBJ2-7; d_call: -; cdr3_aa: CASSSFGGTHLYEQYF; cdr3_nt: TGCGCCAGCAGTTCCTTCGGAGGTACACACCTCTACGAGCAGTACTTC
clone_size: -; v_call: TRBV20-1; j_call: TRBJ2-3; d_call: -; cdr3_aa: CSARSDRGTLADTQYF; cdr3_nt: TGCAGTGCTAGATCAGATCGGGGGACCCTAGCAGATACGCAGTATTTT
clone_size: -; v_call: TRBV20-1; j_call: TRBJ1-5; d_call: -; cdr3_aa: CSASSQLQGNQPQHF; cdr3_nt: TGCAGTGCTAGCAGCCAGCTCCAAGGCAATCAGCCCCAGCATTTT
clone_size: many; v_call: TRBV9; j_call: TRBJ1-5; d_call: -; cdr3_aa: CASSVGPQNQPQHF; cdr3_nt: TGTGCCAGCAGCGTAGGACCCCAAAATCAGCCCCAGCATTTT
clone_size: many; v_call: TRBV20-1; j_call: TRBJ2-5; d_call: -; cdr3_aa: CSAPRKRIQETQYF; cdr3_nt: TGCAGTGCTCCGCGAAAACGAATTCAAGAGACCCAGTACTTC
clone_size: -; v_call: TRBV13; j_call: TRBJ2-7; d_call: -; cdr3_aa: CASSPGQFRSSYEQYF; cdr3_nt: TGTGCCAGCAGCCCCGGACAGTTCAGGAGCTCCTACGAGCAGTACTTC
clone_size: -; v_call: TRBV29-1; j_call: TRBJ1-2; d_call: -; cdr3_aa: CSVESGLAGYTF; cdr3_nt: TGCAGCGTTGAATCGGGTCTTGCTGGCTACACCTTC
clone_size: once; v_call: TRBV2; j_call: TRBJ1-5; d_call: -; cdr3_aa: CASSRSDSQQPQHF; cdr3_nt: TGTGCCAGCAGCCGATCCGACAGTCAGCAGCCCCAGCATTTT
clone_size: few; v_call: TRBV2; j_call: TRBJ2-5; d_call: -; cdr3_aa: CASSTGYQETQYF; cdr3_nt: TGTGCCAGCAGTACAGGGTACCAAGAGACCCAGTACTTC
clone_size: -; v_call: TRBV10-3; j_call: TRBJ1-2; d_call: -; cdr3_aa: CAISESGGTNYGYTF; cdr3_nt: TGTGCCATCAGTGAGTCGGGGGGAACCAACTATGGCTACACCTTC
clone_size: few; v_call: TRBV29-1; j_call: TRBJ1-3; d_call: -; cdr3_aa: CSVMETVGNTIYF; cdr3_nt: TGCAGCGTTATGGAGACGGTGGGAAACACCATATATTTT
clone_size: -; v_call: TRBV7-9; j_call: TRBJ2-5; d_call: -; cdr3_aa: CASSSTKSGGKETQYF; cdr3_nt: TGTGCCAGCAGCTCGACAAAGTCGGGCGGTAAAGAGACCCAGTACTTC